This T cell receptor beta chain was captured by sequencing in a study of beta chain features in type 1 diabetes. Findings and caveats of the study: Type 1 diabetes patients had moderately but significantly shorter TCRB CDR3s in all four CD4+ subsets.

Trimming took 8 bases from V and 8 from J, leaving 18 bases between them. The CDR3 length is 13 residues. The germline V gene encodes CDR1 SGHTA and CDR2 FQGNSA. Reverse transcription of all isolated RNA meant that expressed TCRB transcripts were sequenced. Some clones are missing from TCRdb's copy, which holds only in-frame ones; the method was immunoSEQ multiplex PCR. This table has about 640,000 clones, 9.5% to 15% appearing once. This clone was detected only a few times. The target antigen is unknown. This rearrangement joins TRBV7-2 to TRBJ1-1, with D tentatively TRBD1 (5 bases). Sequencing was performed on naive CD4+ T cells from blood. The sequence came from a man under 40 with type 1 diabetes. CDR3 protein: CASSPQAGTEAFF. CDR3 nucleotide sequence: TGTGCCAGCTCCCCCCAGGCGGGGACCGAAGCTTTCTTT. Supplemented by reference TRBV7-2 and TRBJ1-1, the full variable domain reads GAGVSQSPSNKVTEKGKDVELRCDPISGHTALYWYRQSLGQGLEFLIYFQGNSAPDKSGLPSDRFSAERTGGSVSTLTIQRTQQEDSAVYLCASSPQAGTEAFFGQGTRLTVV.